This T cell receptor beta chain was documented in a study of T cells in Graves' hyperthyroidism and ophthalmopathy. This CDR3 has 13 residues. V lost 4 bases, J lost 7 bases, and 6 bases stayed unmatched. Germline lookup yields CDR1 SQVTM and CDR2 ANQGSEA. TCR beta CDR3 regions were amplified from RNA transcripts. HTBI primers were employed in a first-round RT-PCR of the TCR CDR3. TCRdb reprocessed the multiplex PCR reads via MiXCR and lists one record per CDR3 protein. Of about 640,000 distinct CDR3 sequences in the sample, about 45% were seen once. The V gene is TRBV29-1, the J gene TRBJ1-4; 7 bases agree with TRBD1. The sequence was obtained from an adult man with Graves' disease, either hyperthyroidism or ophthalmopathy (not recorded which). Sequencing was done on a sample of peripheral blood or thyroid tissue (not recorded which). CDR3: CSVGGGGGEKLFF. The CDR3 DNA reads TGCAGCGTTGGAGGGGGCGGCGGTGAAAAACTGTTTTTT.